Following are 11 T cell receptor beta chains from one sample sequenced in a study of post-analysis software for immune sequencing data. Unique molecular identifiers had been added to the TCR beta cDNA libraries. TCRdb passed the PCR reads through MiXCR, listing each CDR3 protein once. The table lists a few hundred thousand distinct CDR3 sequences, under 55% of them singletons. No antigen has been identified for these receptors. General study findings and limits: When patients were compared with controls, four or five TRBV segments were more frequent, TRBV5-6, TRBV5-1 and TRBV20-1 among them.

Sequenced input: blood. The receptors were gathered from a girl aged 5 to 17 with multiple sclerosis.

The chain links TRBV15 to TRBJ1-1, with D tentatively TRBD1 (6 bases). V shed 0 bases and J shed 4 bases, with 12 bases lying between them. The CDR3 length is 15 residues. The germline gives CDR1 LNHNV, CDR2 YYDKDF (reference sequence). The CDR3 reads CATSRDYREVTEAFF. The CDR3 DNA is TGTGCCACCAGCAGAGATTACAGGGAGGTCACTGAAGCTTTCTTT.

V usage is TRBV20-1 and J usage is TRBJ2-1; 10 bases agree with TRBD2. The CDR3 spans 13 residues. In germline, CDR1 is DFQATT, CDR2 SNEGSKA (reference sequence). J lost 16 bases, V lost 2 bases, and 11 bases had no gene match. CDR3 amino acids: CSARLRATSGAFF. As DNA, the CDR3 is TGCAGTGCTAGACTCAGGGCCACTAGCGGGGCCTTCTTC.

The chain uses TRBV2 and TRBJ1-2, with 8 positions matching TRBD1. V lost 6 bases to trimming and J lost 0 bases; unmatched junction nucleotides: 6. This CDR3 region has 15 residues. CDR1 SNHLY and CDR2 FYNNEI come from the germline V gene. The CDR3 sequence is CASSPDRVSNYGYTF. CDR3 coding DNA: TGTGCCAGCAGCCCGGACAGGGTCTCTAACTATGGCTACACCTTC.

The chain has TRBV5-1 and TRBJ2-2; TRBD1 is a possible D gene (6 bases). V gave up 6 bases and J gave up 4 bases, with 28 bases separating them. The germline gives CDR1 SGHRS, CDR2 YFSETQ. The CDR3 spans 19 residues. This CDR3 reads CASIMTLVLGTRGTGELFF. In DNA form, the CDR3 reads TGCGCCAGCATAATGACCCTGGTCTTGGGGACAAGAGGCACCGGGGAGCTGTTTTTT.

The J gene is TRBJ2-5, the V gene TRBV27; D is tentatively TRBD1 or TRBD2 (5 bases each). V shed 1 base and J shed 2 bases, with 14 bases lying between them. The germline V gene encodes CDR1 MNHEY and CDR2 SMNVEV (reference sequence). The CDR3 totals 16 residues. This CDR3 reads CASSLFGAGGQETQYF. The CDR3 DNA reads TGTGCCAGCAGTTTATTTGGGGCTGGGGGACAAGAGACCCAGTACTTC.

V and J are TRBV28 and TRBJ1-2, with D unresolved. Trimming left V 5 bases short and J 8 bases short, with 12 bases between. The CDR3 is made up of 12 amino acids. Germline CDR1 MDHEN, CDR2 SYDVKM. DNA of the CDR3: TGTGCCAGCAGTGGCAGACGCGGCGGCTACACCTTC. This gives the protein CASSGRRGGYTF.

The chain employs TRBV4-1 and TRBJ2-1; 12 bases align to TRBD2. The J call may be wrong; the DNA end is better matched by TRBJ2-7. This CDR3 is 18 amino acids long. Germline lookup yields CDR1 MGHRA and CDR2 YSYEKL. The CDR3 coding sequence is TGCGCCAGCAGCCAAGGACTAGCGGGAGTTCTCTCCTACAATGAGCAGTACTTC. As protein: CASSQGLAGVLSYNEQYF.

This clonotype was seen a handful of times. A read error may produce the germline difference seen at one junction end. This chain connects TRBV29-1 to TRBJ1-2; D perhaps matches TRBD1 (5 bases). Germline V gene data show CDR1 as SQVTM and CDR2 as ANQGSEA. CDR3 length: 12 amino acids. The CDR3 reads CSVEVRDRGYTF. The CDR3 DNA reads TGCAGCGTCGAAGTCCGGGACCGTGGCTACACCTTC.

This clonotype turned up a few times. The chain couples TRBV7-2 to TRBJ2-7, with TRBD2 identical over 10 bases. The length of the CDR3 is 18 residues. V was pared by 5 bases and J by 6 bases, with 19 bases of the junction left unmatched. Germline V CDR1 and CDR2: SGHTA, FQGNSA. Here the CDR3 DNA reads TGTGCCAGCAGCCTTCGACCCACGGTAGCGGGAGGCCCCGGCGAGCAGTACTTC. Protein: CASSLRPTVAGGPGEQYF. Using reference TRBV7-2 and TRBJ2-7 for the parts outside the CDR3, the full variable domain is GAGVSQSPSNKVTEKGKDVELRCDPISGHTALYWYRQSLGQGLEFLIYFQGNSAPDKSGLPSDRFSAERTGGSVSTLTIQRTQQEDSAVYLCASSLRPTVAGGPGEQYFGPGTRLTVT.

The chain is built from TRBV4-1 and TRBJ2-1; 13 bases align to TRBD2. In germline, CDR1 is MGHRA, CDR2 YSYEKL. V lost 7 bases to trimming and J lost 2 bases; unmatched junction nucleotides: 17. This CDR3 region has 20 residues. The CDR3 DNA reads TGCGCCAGCAACCATTCGTCGGGACTAGCGGGAAAAGAGGCCTACAATGAGCAGTTCTTC. Encoded protein: CASNHSSGLAGKEAYNEQFF.

The chain recombines TRBV20-1 with TRBJ2-1; 10 bases match TRBD2. The CDR3 spans 15 residues. Trimming removed 6 bases from V and 8 bases from J; junction bases left unmatched: 13. CDR1 and CDR2 (germline): DFQATT, SNEGSKA (reference sequence). In DNA form, the CDR3 reads TGCAGTGCGATACAGACTAGCGGGTATTTCGATGAGCAGTTCTTC. This translates into CSAIQTSGYFDEQFF.